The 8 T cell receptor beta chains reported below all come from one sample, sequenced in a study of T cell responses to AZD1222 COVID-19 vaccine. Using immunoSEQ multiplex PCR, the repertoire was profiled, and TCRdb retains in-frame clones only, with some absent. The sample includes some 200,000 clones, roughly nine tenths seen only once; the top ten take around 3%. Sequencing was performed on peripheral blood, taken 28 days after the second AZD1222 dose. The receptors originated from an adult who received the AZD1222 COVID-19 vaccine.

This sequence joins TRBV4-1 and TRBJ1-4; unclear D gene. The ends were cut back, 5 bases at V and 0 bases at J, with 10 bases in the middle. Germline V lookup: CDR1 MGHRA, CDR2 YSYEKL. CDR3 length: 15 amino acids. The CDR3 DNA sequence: TGCGCCAGCAGCTTAACGGACTCAACTAATGAAAAACTGTTTTTT. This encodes CASSLTDSTNEKLFF.

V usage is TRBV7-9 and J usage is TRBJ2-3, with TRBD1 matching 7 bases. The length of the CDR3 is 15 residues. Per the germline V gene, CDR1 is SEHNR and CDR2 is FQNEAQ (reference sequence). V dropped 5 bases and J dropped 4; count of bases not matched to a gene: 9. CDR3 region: CASSPTGTDADTQYF. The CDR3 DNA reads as TGTGCCAGCAGCCCGACAGGGACCGACGCAGATACGCAGTATTTT. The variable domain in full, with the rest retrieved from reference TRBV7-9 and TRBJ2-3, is DTGVSQNPRHKITKRGQNVTFRCDPISEHNRLYWYRQTLGQGPEFLTYFQNEAQLEKSRLLSDRFSAERPKGSFSTLEIQRTEQGDSAMYLCASSPTGTDADTQYFGPGTRLTVL.

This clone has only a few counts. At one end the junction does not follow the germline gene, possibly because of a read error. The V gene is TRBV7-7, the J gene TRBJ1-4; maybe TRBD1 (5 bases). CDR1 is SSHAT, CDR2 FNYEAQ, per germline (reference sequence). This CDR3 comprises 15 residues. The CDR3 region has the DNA TGTGCTAGCAGCCCGGGGCCGACTTCTTCTGAAAAACTGTTTTTT. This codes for CASSPGPTSSEKLFF.

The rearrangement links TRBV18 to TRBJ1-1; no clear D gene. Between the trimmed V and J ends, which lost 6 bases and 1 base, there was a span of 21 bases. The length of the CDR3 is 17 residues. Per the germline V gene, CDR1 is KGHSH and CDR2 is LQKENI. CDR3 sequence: CASSPQGGYHANTEAFF. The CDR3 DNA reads TGTGCCAGCTCCCCCCAAGGAGGGTACCATGCGAACACTGAAGCTTTCTTT.

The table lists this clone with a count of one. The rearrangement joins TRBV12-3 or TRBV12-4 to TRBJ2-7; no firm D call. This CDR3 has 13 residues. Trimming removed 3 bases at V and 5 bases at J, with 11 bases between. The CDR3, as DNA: TGTGCCAGCAGTTTTACGGTCGTAAACGAGCAGTACTTC. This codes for CASSFTVVNEQYF.

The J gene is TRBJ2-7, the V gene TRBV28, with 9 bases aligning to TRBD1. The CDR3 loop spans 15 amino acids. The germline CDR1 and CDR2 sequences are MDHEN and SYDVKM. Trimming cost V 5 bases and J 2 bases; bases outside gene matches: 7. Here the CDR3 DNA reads TGTGCCAGCAGTCCTCCCCGGGACAGGGCCTACGAGCAGTACTTC. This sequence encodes CASSPPRDRAYEQYF. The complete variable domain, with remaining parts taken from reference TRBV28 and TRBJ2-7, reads DVKVTQSSRYLVKRTGEKVFLECVQDMDHENMFWYRQDPGLGLRLIYFSYDVKMKEKGDIPEGYSVSREKKERFSLILESASTNQTSMYLCASSPPRDRAYEQYFGPGTRLTVT.

The CDR3 spells CASSLVGGASPLHF. CDR3 in DNA: TGTGCCAGCAGCTTAGTTGGGGGCGCATCACCCCTCCACTTT. The chain combines TRBV11-3 with TRBJ1-6, with a possible D match to TRBD1 (6 bases). V was cut by 1 base and J by 10 bases, with 11 bases left in between. From germline, CDR1 is SGHNT and CDR2 YENEEA. The length of the CDR3 is 14 residues. Together with reference TRBV11-3 and TRBJ1-6, the CDR3 gives the full variable domain: EAGVVQSPRYKIIEKKQPVAFWCNPISGHNTLYWYLQNLGQGPELLIRYENEEAVDDSQLPKDRFSAERLKGVDSTLKIQPAELGDSAVYLCASSLVGGASPLHFGNGTRLTVT.

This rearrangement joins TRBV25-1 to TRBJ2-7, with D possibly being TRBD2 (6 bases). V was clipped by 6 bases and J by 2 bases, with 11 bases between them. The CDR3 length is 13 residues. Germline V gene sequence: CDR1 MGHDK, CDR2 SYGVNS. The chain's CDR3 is CASRAGGTYEQYF. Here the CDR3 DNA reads TGTGCCAGCAGAGCCGGGGGAACCTACGAGCAGTACTTC.